This TCR beta chain was sequenced for a study of OX40 agonist ivuxolimab in advanced cancers. Some clones are missing from TCRdb's copy, which holds only in-frame ones; the method was immunoSEQ multiplex PCR. The sample carries around 76,000 clones, around 89% recorded once. Sequencing used CD4+ or CD8+ T cells sorted from blood, obtained in a trial of the OX40 agonist ivuxolimab. The sequence derives from an adult with an advanced solid tumor such as melanoma, head and neck, liver or kidney cancer.

This CDR3 is CASSLERREKGALPETQYF. The CDR3 DNA sequence: TGTGCCAGCAGCTTAGAACGGCGTGAAAAGGGGGCGCTTCCGGAGACCCAGTACTTC. The J gene is TRBJ2-5, the V gene TRBV7-2, with TRBD1 matching 7 bases. In germline, CDR1 is SGHTA, CDR2 FQGNSA. Trimming took 1 base from V and 5 from J; bases not matched to a gene: 19. The CDR3 length is 19 residues.